This entry features one T cell receptor (beta chain) sequence. Its antigen is unidentified. This entry comes from a study of cytomegalovirus exposure and HLA in healthy donors. It was with 60 Vbeta and 13 Jbeta primers that the PCR ran. The repertoire was sequenced with immunoSEQ multiplex PCR; TCRdb's copy has only in-frame clones and lacks some. The sample contains fewer than 150,000 clones, around 85% of which appear only once. V lost 8 bases to trimming and J lost 3 bases, with 8 bases between them. In germline, CDR1 is MNHNS, CDR2 SASEGT. The CDR3 extends over 12 amino acids. Study-wide findings and caveats: Among CMV-associated TCR beta chains, most appeared HLA-restricted in a later analysis. In a later analysis, 16,951 TCR beta sequences were associated with HLA alleles at 0.05 false discovery rate. A highly shared variant cluster was judged a likely technical artifact. It emerged from a later analysis that several of the most significant clusters appeared to be linked to common viral pathogens.

Sequencing was carried out using PBMCs. This rearrangement joins TRBV6-1 to TRBJ1-5; no definite D call. The sequence was collected from a young woman in good health and CMV-seropositive. The CDR3 is CASERYNQPQHF. As DNA, the CDR3 is TGTGCCAGCGAGCGGTACAATCAGCCCCAGCATTTT.